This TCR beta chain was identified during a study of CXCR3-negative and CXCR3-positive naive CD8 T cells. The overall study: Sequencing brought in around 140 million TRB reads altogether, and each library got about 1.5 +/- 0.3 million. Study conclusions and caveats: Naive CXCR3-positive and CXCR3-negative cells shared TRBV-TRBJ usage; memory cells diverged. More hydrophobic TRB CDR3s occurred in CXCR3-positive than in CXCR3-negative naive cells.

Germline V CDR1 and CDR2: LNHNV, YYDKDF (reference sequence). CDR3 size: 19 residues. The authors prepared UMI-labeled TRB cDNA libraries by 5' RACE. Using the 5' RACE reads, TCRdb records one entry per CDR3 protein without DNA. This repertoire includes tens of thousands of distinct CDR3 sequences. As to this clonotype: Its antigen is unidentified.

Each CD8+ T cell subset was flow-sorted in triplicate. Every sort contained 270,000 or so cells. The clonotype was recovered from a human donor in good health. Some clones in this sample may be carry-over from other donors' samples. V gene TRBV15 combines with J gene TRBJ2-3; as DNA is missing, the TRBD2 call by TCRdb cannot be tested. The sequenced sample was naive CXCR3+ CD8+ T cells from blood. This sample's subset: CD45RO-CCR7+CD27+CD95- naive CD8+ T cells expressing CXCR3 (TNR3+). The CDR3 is CATSRDPSLTSGDTDTQYF.